These 30 T cell receptor beta chains share one sample of origin, sequenced in a study of T cell repertoires in cytomegalovirus infection. TCRdb analysed the reads with MiXCR anew, one entry per CDR3 protein. The data show fewer than 550,000 distinct CDR3 sequences, with roughly 30% seen just once and roughly an eighth held by the top ten. Sequenced input: PBMCs. All receptors come from a human donor in good health (CMV status not recorded). Some clones in this sample may be carry-over from other donors' samples.

This clonotype was recorded many times. The chain couples TRBV7-2 to TRBJ1-4; unclear D gene. V was clipped by 0 bases and J by 1 base, with 18 bases between them. CDR1 is SGHTA and CDR2 is FQGNSA in the germline V gene. CDR3 length equals 19 residues. CDR3 sequence: CASSLASWLGPQTNEKLFF. As DNA, the CDR3 is TGTGCCAGCAGCTTAGCCTCCTGGCTCGGGCCTCAAACTAATGAAAAACTGTTTTTT. The full variable domain, its missing parts supplied by reference TRBV7-2 and TRBJ1-4, is GAGVSQSPSNKVTEKGKDVELRCDPISGHTALYWYRQSLGQGLEFLIYFQGNSAPDKSGLPSDRFSAERTGGSVSTLTIQRTQQEDSAVYLCASSLASWLGPQTNEKLFFGSGTQLSVL.

The V and J genes are TRBV6-1 and TRBJ2-3, with 10 bases aligning to TRBD2. The CDR3 contains 16 residues. The junction had 7 bases not matched to a gene; V was cut back by 2 bases and J by 5 bases. Germline V lookup: CDR1 MNHNS, CDR2 SASEGT. CDR3 protein: CASSELPAGGRDTQYF. Here the CDR3 DNA reads TGTGCCAGCAGTGAATTACCAGCGGGGGGGCGAGATACGCAGTATTTT.

The chain recombines TRBV20-1 with TRBJ1-1, with D possibly being TRBD1 (5 bases). Trimming shortened V by 6 bases and J by 8 bases, and 13 bases separated the two germline ends. This CDR3 is built from 11 residues. Germline CDR1 and CDR2: DFQATT and SNEGSKA (reference sequence). The CDR3 sequence: CSAPLGGEAFF. The DNA of the CDR3 is TGCAGTGCCCCGCTGGGGGGGGAAGCTTTCTTT.

This chain uses TRBV5-1 with TRBJ2-2; 9 bases fit TRBD2. V lost 6 bases to trimming and J lost 5 bases; unmatched junction nucleotides: 11. The germline V gene encodes CDR1 SGHRS and CDR2 YFSETQ. The CDR3 is made up of 16 amino acids. CDR3 in DNA: TGCGCCAGCAAACCTACGCTAGCGGGGAGAACCGGGGAGCTGTTTTTT. It yields the protein CASKPTLAGRTGELFF.

A few counts support this clonotype. The chain links TRBV4-3 to TRBJ2-2, with D possibly TRBD1 on 5 matching bases. The CDR3 is 16 residues long. The V gene's germline CDR1 is LGHNA and CDR2 YSLEER. V shed 0 bases and J shed 6 bases, with 14 bases lying between them. In DNA, the CDR3 is TGCGCCAGCAGCCAAGAACCCAAAGAAGGGGCCGGGGAGCTGTTTTTT. Its translation: CASSQEPKEGAGELFF.

In its sample, this clonotype was seen many times. V is TRBV4-2 and J is TRBJ2-3; D ambiguous. V lost 0 bases, J lost 3 bases, and 4 bases lay in between. CDR3 length: 13 residues. Germline-derived CDR1 and CDR2 are LGHNA and YNFKEQ. CDR3: CASSQDWTDTQYF. The DNA for the CDR3 is TGTGCCAGCAGCCAAGATTGGACAGATACGCAGTATTTT.

This clonotype was seen only a few times. Its ends do not fully match the called genes, so a read error is possible. The gene calls are TRBV6-1 and TRBJ2-7; 10 nucleotides match TRBD1. CDR3 length equals 15 residues. CDR1 and CDR2 from the germline V gene are MNHNS and SASEGT. The CDR3 DNA reads as TGTGCCAGCAGCGAAGGAGGGACAGGGGCTTACGAGCAGTACTTC. It encodes CASSEGGTGAYEQYF.

This clonotype was detected a few times. The chain uses TRBV19 and TRBJ1-5, with 9 positions matching TRBD1. J lost 7 bases, V lost 5 bases, and 6 bases had no gene match. Germline values: CDR1 LNHDA, CDR2 SQIVND (reference sequence). The CDR3 covers 14 residues. CDR3 sequence: CASSSTGGRQPQHF. The CDR3, as DNA: TGTGCCAGTAGTTCGACAGGGGGAAGGCAGCCCCAGCATTTT.

Points on this clonotype: A clone one base away is much larger, so this may be a read error. The J gene is TRBJ2-3, the V gene TRBV7-2; 7 bases align to TRBD1. CDR1 SGHTA and CDR2 FQGNSA come from the germline V gene. This CDR3 is 15 amino acids long. CDR3 DNA: TGTGCCTGCAGCCAGACAGGGACCTCCACAGATACGCAGTATTTT. Residues: CACSQTGTSTDTQYF.

This clonotype was counted only a few times. This chain connects TRBV12-3 or TRBV12-4 to TRBJ1-5; D might be TRBD1 (6 bases). The CDR3 consists of 13 residues. V was clipped by 7 bases and J by 11 bases, with 18 bases between them. Here the CDR3 reads CASTNTGGAAQHF. The CDR3 DNA sequence: TGTGCCAGCACCAACACCGGGGGCGCAGCCCAGCATTTT.

J is TRBJ1-1 and V is TRBV7-4; D ambiguous. V dropped 4 bases and J dropped 7 bases, with 10 bases sitting between them. CDR3 length equals 12 residues. Germline V gene sequence: CDR1 SGHVT, CDR2 SQSDAQ. The CDR3 nucleotides are TGTGCCAGCAGCTACGATACCGATGAAGCTTTCTTT. Amino acids: CASSYDTDEAFF.

This clonotype was seen a handful of times. This may be a read error, as it is one base from a much larger clone. The chain links TRBV11-2 to TRBJ2-4; D is tentatively TRBD1 or TRBD2 (5 bases each). The CDR3 sequence is 14 residues long. The germline CDR1 and CDR2 sequences are SGHAT and FQNNGV. Trimming pared 5 bases from V and 2 bases from J, leaving 10 bases between. Here the CDR3 DNA reads TGTGCCAGCAGCCACGGGACGTCCAAAAACATTCAGTACTTC. Translating gives CASSHGTSKNIQYF.

This clonotype was observed many times. This chain uses TRBV4-1 with TRBJ2-1; 12 bases fit TRBD1. The germline CDR1 and CDR2 sequences are MGHRA and YSYEKL. Trimming took 4 bases from V and 8 from J; bases not matched to a gene: 9. This CDR3 contains 16 residues. This CDR3 is CASSRSVGTGGYEQFF. The DNA of the CDR3 is TGCGCCAGCAGCCGGTCGGTTGGGACAGGGGGCTATGAGCAGTTCTTC.

This clonotype appeared many times. This chain connects TRBV7-8 to TRBJ1-6; D is possibly TRBD1 (6 bases). The V end was cut by 4 bases, the J end by 7 bases, with 23 bases between. This CDR3 region has 18 residues. CDR1 is SGHVS, CDR2 FQNEAQ, per germline. The chain's CDR3 is CASSSTGGLGRINSPLHF. The CDR3 DNA sequence: TGTGCCAGCAGCTCCACCGGGGGGCTCGGACGGATCAATTCACCCCTCCACTTT.

This clonotype was seen a few times. V and J are TRBV11-2 and TRBJ2-5; D gene ambiguous. Trimming cost V 2 bases and J 1 base, with 8 bases left between them. This CDR3 is built from 14 residues. CDR1 SGHAT and CDR2 FQNNGV come from the germline V gene. The CDR3 coding sequence is TGTGCCAGCAGCTTATTCCCGACCCAAGAGACCCAGTACTTC. Protein product: CASSLFPTQETQYF.

This clonotype turned up a few times. The V call is TRBV6-5, the J call TRBJ2-3; D call uncertain. This CDR3 comprises 11 residues. V gave up 2 bases and J gave up 6 bases, with 3 bases separating them. From germline, CDR1 is MNHEY and CDR2 SVGAGI. The CDR3 nucleotides are TGTGCCAGCAGTTACGCCGATACGCAGTATTTT. This encodes CASSYADTQYF.

This clonotype has at least ten counts. The rearrangement uses TRBV7-6 and TRBJ2-5; weak D call: TRBD2 (7 bases). Germline-derived CDR1 and CDR2 are SGHVS and FNYEAQ. Trimming took off 5 bases at V and 5 bases at J, with 18 bases between the two ends. The length of the CDR3 is 15 residues. CDR3 sequence (DNA): TGTGCCAGCAGCCCAGCTGGGGGGGGCCTTGAGACCCAGTACTTC. Its translation: CASSPAGGGLETQYF.

The gene calls are TRBV25-1 and TRBJ2-2; a weak D match, TRBD1 (6 bases). The CDR3 is 18 amino acids. The V gene lost 2 bases and the J gene lost 4 bases, with 20 bases spanning the gap. Germline assignment: CDR1 MGHDK and CDR2 SYGVNS. CDR3 DNA: TGTGCCAGCAGTGAAGCTTTAGTGGCCGGGACAACCACCGGGGAGCTGTTTTTT. This codes for CASSEALVAGTTTGELFF.

This rearrangement joins TRBV7-8 to TRBJ2-2, with TRBD1 matching 8 bases. The CDR3 covers 15 residues. Germline V lookup: CDR1 SGHVS, CDR2 FQNEAQ. J was trimmed by 6 bases and V by 1 base; bases with no gene match: 4. The CDR3 here is CASSLDWTGPGELFF. CDR3 bases: TGTGCCAGCAGCTTAGATTGGACAGGGCCCGGGGAGCTGTTTTTT.

The chain carries TRBV6-6 and TRBJ1-5; weak D call: TRBD1 (5 bases). The V end lost 7 bases, the J end lost 3 bases, and 19 bases lay between the germline ends. This CDR3 is built from 16 residues. Germline V CDR1 and CDR2: MNHNY, SVGAGI (reference sequence). The CDR3 DNA is TGTGCCAGCAAGCAGGGATCAGGCGGCGTCAATCAGCCCCAGCATTTT. Residues: CASKQGSGGVNQPQHF.

In its sample, this clonotype was seen many times. The chain recombines TRBV6-5 with TRBJ2-3; 14 bases align to TRBD2. CDR3 length equals 16 residues. V lost 2 bases to trimming and J lost 4 bases; unmatched junction nucleotides: 2. Germline V gives CDR1 MNHEY, CDR2 SVGAGI. CDR3 amino acids: CASSYVGLAGADTQYF. The CDR3 DNA reads as TGTGCCAGCAGTTACGTGGGACTAGCGGGGGCAGATACGCAGTATTTT.

This clonotype was counted only a few times. The chain links TRBV18 to TRBJ2-7; D unclear. V gave up 3 bases and J gave up 5 bases, with 17 bases separating them. The CDR3 has 15 residues. The germline V gene encodes CDR1 KGHSH and CDR2 LQKENI. For the CDR3, the DNA is TGTGCCAGCTCACCTTCACCAAACCAGGAAAACGAGCAGTACTTC. Translation: CASSPSPNQENEQYF.

In this sample, this clonotype turned up once. The genes are TRBV15 and TRBJ1-2; D is uncertain. The CDR3 is 12 residues long. V gave up 1 base and J gave up 8 bases, with 8 bases separating them. Germline V CDR1 and CDR2: LNHNV, YYDKDF (reference sequence). The chain's CDR3 is CATSRVAGGYTF. The CDR3 DNA is TGTGCCACCAGCAGAGTGGCGGGCGGCTACACCTTC.

The chain carries TRBV4-1 and TRBJ1-3; D gene ambiguous. This CDR3 region has 14 residues. V lost 2 bases and J 7 bases, leaving 12 bases between the germline ends. Germline V gives CDR1 MGHRA, CDR2 YSYEKL. CDR3 DNA: TGCGCCAGCAGCCAATCTTGGTCCATCAACACCATATATTTT. Its protein product is CASSQSWSINTIYF.

V gene TRBV3-1 combines with J gene TRBJ2-3; perhaps TRBD2 as D (6 bases). Looked up from germline, CDR1 is LGHDT and CDR2 is YNNKEL (reference sequence). V gave up 7 bases and J gave up 0 bases, with 32 bases separating them. The CDR3 totals 21 residues. In nucleotides, the CDR3 is TGTGCCAGCACCCACACCCCTGCATCCCACCGGGACTTCAGTAGCACAGATACGCAGTATTTT. Translation: CASTHTPASHRDFSSTDTQYF.

This clonotype was seen a handful of times. This chain joins TRBV11-2 and TRBJ2-7; D possibly corresponds to TRBD1 (6 bases). Trimming removed 1 base from V and 3 bases from J, with 10 bases in between. The CDR3 runs to 14 residues. Per the germline V gene, CDR1 is SGHAT and CDR2 is FQNNGV. In nucleotides, the CDR3 is TGTGCCAGCAGCTTAGCCCAGGGGAGCTACGAGCAGTACTTC. It translates to CASSLAQGSYEQYF.

At least ten counts were recorded for this clonotype. The CDR3 nucleotides are TGTGCCAGCAGTAAAGAGACCCAGTACTTC. This sequence encodes CASSKETQYF. The rearrangement links TRBV7-4 to TRBJ2-5; D unclear. There are 10 residues in the CDR3. CDR1 is SGHVT, CDR2 SQSDAQ, per germline. V was trimmed by 6 bases and J by 3 bases, leaving 2 bases between them.

This clonotype was counted only a few times. The CDR3 DNA sequence: TGTGCCAGCAGTTTACAACTGGATAGCAATCAGCCCCAGCATTTT. Its protein is CASSLQLDSNQPQHF. This chain joins TRBV28 and TRBJ1-5; D unresolved. Per the germline V gene, CDR1 is MDHEN and CDR2 is SYDVKM. The germline V and J ends were trimmed by 2 bases and 0 bases, with 8 bases remaining between them. The CDR3 runs 15 residues.

J is TRBJ2-5 and V is TRBV6-2 or TRBV6-3, with no clear D. The CDR3 has 20 residues. With 2 bases removed from V and 5 bases from J, the gap between germline ends came to 30 bases. The germline gives CDR1 MNHEY, CDR2 SVGEGT. CDR3 bases: TGTGCCAGCAGTTACGAAGCATCGAGGTTGAGGTCCGTGGGAAAGGAGACCCAGTACTTC. The encoded protein is CASSYEASRLRSVGKETQYF.

The J gene is TRBJ2-5, the V gene TRBV11-2, with D possibly TRBD1 on 5 matching bases. The V end was cut by 5 bases, the J end by 4 bases, with 17 bases between. Germline V gives CDR1 SGHAT, CDR2 FQNNGV. There are 15 residues in the CDR3. CDR3 in DNA: TGTGCCAGCAGCGCCGGACACCAAGGGGTAGAGACCCAGTACTTC. Translation gives CASSAGHQGVETQYF.